These T cell receptor beta chains were read from a single sample in a study of blood T cell repertoires in COVID-19. Sequencing used immunoSEQ multiplex PCR; TCRdb keeps in-frame clones, though not all of them. The sample has roughly 150,000 clones, 60% to 85% seen once. Sequencing was carried out using peripheral blood. The receptors originated from a man aged 55 to 70 with acute or convalescent COVID-19. CDR3s include the opening cysteine and the closing phenylalanine or tryptophan. The D gene is left open where the match is weak. Not all rows give a size; the values are once, few, many and, for expanded clones, a class.

>NA|TRBJ1-1|TRBV28|few
CASRLSLSIEAFF
TGTGCCAGCAGACTGAGCCTTTCGATTGAAGCTTTCTTT
>TRBD1|TRBJ1-2|TRBV13|few
CASSLRDRADYGYTF
TGTGCCAGCAGCCTCCGGGACAGGGCAGACTATGGCTACACCTTC
>NA|TRBJ2-5|TRBV9|NA
CASSVAELKETQYF
TGTGCCAGCAGCGTGGCAGAACTAAAAGAGACCCAGTACTTC
>TRBD1|TRBJ1-1|TRBV5-6|NA
CASSWSPGTGGFTEAFF
TGTGCCAGCAGCTGGAGCCCCGGGACAGGGGGATTCACTGAAGCTTTCTTT
>TRBD1|TRBJ2-6|TRBV27|NA
CASSLFQERDRADSGANVLTF
TGTGCCAGCAGTTTATTTCAGGAACGGGACAGGGCTGACTCTGGGGCCAACGTCCTGACTTTC
>NA|TRBJ2-1|TRBV19|NA
CASRARSYNEQFF
TGTGCCAGTAGAGCCCGCTCCTACAATGAGCAGTTCTTC
>TRBD1|TRBJ2-5|TRBV14|few
CASSQPRAGGQETQYF
TGTGCCAGCAGCCAACCTCGGGCAGGGGGTCAAGAGACCCAGTACTTC
>NA|TRBJ2-7|TRBV10-1|few
CASRGVVEQYF
TGCGCCAGCAGAGGAGTAGTGGAGCAGTACTTC
>NA|TRBJ1-3|TRBV7-6|NA
CASSLFSGAGNTIYF
TGTGCCAGCAGCTTATTTTCAGGGGCTGGAAACACCATATATTTT
>NA|TRBJ1-1|TRBV14|NA
CASSQIGRGTEAFF
TGTGCCAGCAGCCAGATAGGCCGGGGAACTGAAGCTTTCTTT
>TRBD1|TRBJ1-4|TRBV25-1|NA
CASSDSGQEATNEKLFF
TGTGCCAGCAGTGATTCGGGACAGGAAGCAACTAATGAAAAACTGTTTTTT
>NA|TRBJ2-1|TRBV2|NA
CASSEGARGSSYNEQFF
TGTGCCAGCAGTGAAGGGGCGCGGGGTAGTTCCTACAATGAGCAGTTCTTC
>NA|TRBJ1-3|TRBV18|NA
CASSRTDSSGNTIYF
TGTGCCAGCTCACGGACAGACTCCTCTGGAAACACCATATATTTT
>NA|TRBJ2-7|TRBV30|few
CAWARVPIEQYF
TGTGCCTGGGCGCGGGTCCCCATCGAGCAGTACTTC
>NA|TRBJ1-2|TRBV24-1|NA
CATSDSGTRYGYTF
TGTGCCACCAGTGATTCCGGGACACGCTATGGCTACACCTTC
>TRBD1|TRBJ1-5|TRBV7-8|medium-sized
CASSHGQGAGSQPQHF
TGTGCCAGCAGCCACGGACAGGGGGCAGGTAGTCAGCCCCAGCATTTT
>TRBD1|TRBJ1-1|TRBV5-1|NA
CASSRTGADTEAFF
TGCGCCAGCAGCCGGACAGGGGCGGACACTGAAGCTTTCTTT
>TRBD1|TRBJ1-2|TRBV5-1|NA
CASSRDSQNYGYTF
TGCGCCAGCAGCCGGGACAGTCAAAACTATGGCTACACCTTC
>NA|TRBJ1-3|TRBV7-6|NA
CASSLDPDTGNTIYF
TGTGCCAGCAGCTTAGACCCTGACACCGGAAACACCATATATTTT
>NA|TRBJ1-1|TRBV21-1|once
CASSKARGDTEAFF
TGTGCCAGCAGCAAAGCCCGGGGGGACACTGAAGCTTTCTTT
>NA|TRBJ1-2|TRBV9|NA
CASSPQGYGYTF
TGTGCCAGCAGCCCTCAGGGGTATGGCTACACCTTC
>NA|TRBJ1-1|TRBV6-5|NA
CASSYSRGLNTEAFF
TGTGCCAGCAGTTACTCCCGCGGGCTGAACACTGAAGCTTTCTTT